These 32 T cell receptor beta chains were all obtained from the same sample, sequenced in a study of early T cells in non-severe SARS-CoV-2 infection. One entry per CDR3 protein results from TCRdb running MiXCR on the 5' RACE reads. The sample has some 89,000 distinct CDR3 sequences; roughly 9.6% are singletons. The specimen was whole blood, collected at baseline. These receptors came from an adult who was a healthcare worker with PCR-confirmed SARS-CoV-2 infection or an uninfected control (not recorded which).

The CDR3 DNA reads as TGTGCCAGCAGTGAAGACGGGACAGGGGCCTACAATGAGCAGTTCTTC. Protein product: CASSEDGTGAYNEQFF. The gene calls are TRBV2 and TRBJ2-1, with 10 bases matching TRBD1. From germline, CDR1 is SNHLY and CDR2 FYNNEI. Losses at the gene ends were 1 base for V and 2 bases for J; bases not matched to a gene: 2. The CDR3 sequence is 16 residues long.

In its sample, this clonotype was seen a few times. This chain links TRBV3-1 with TRBJ2-3; 10 bases fit TRBD2. The germline V gene has CDR1 LGHDT and CDR2 YNNKEL (reference sequence). The CDR3 is 16 residues long. Unmatched junction bases numbered 6, after V lost 4 bases and J lost 2 bases. The CDR3 loop reads CASSRSGTSDTDTQYF. The DNA of the CDR3 is TGTGCCAGCAGCCGCAGCGGGACTAGCGACACAGATACGCAGTATTTT.

The CDR3 DNA is TGTGCCAGCAGTTCGTCTAGTGGACTCACAGATACGCAGTATTTT. Protein: CASSSSSGLTDTQYF. The chain combines TRBV12-3 or TRBV12-4 with TRBJ2-3, with D maybe TRBD2 (5 bases). The V gene lost 4 bases and the J gene lost 2 bases, with 13 bases spanning the gap. The CDR3 runs to 15 residues.

This clonotype was recorded many times. DNA of the CDR3: TGTGCCAGCAGTTACTCCCGGGCACCCGGAAACACCATATATTTT. It is translated as CASSYSRAPGNTIYF. The chain joins TRBV6-2 or TRBV6-3 to TRBJ1-3; D uncertain. Germline V gives CDR1 MNHEY, CDR2 SVGEGT. The CDR3 spans 15 residues. V shed 0 bases and J shed 4 bases, with 10 bases lying between them.

The table lists this clonotype with many counts. The CDR3 sequence: CASSRGTANYEQYF. The CDR3 region has the DNA TGTGCCAGTAGTAGGGGGACGGCTAACTACGAGCAGTACTTC. The V gene is TRBV27, the J gene TRBJ2-7; TRBD1 is a possible D gene (6 bases). Per the germline V gene, CDR1 is MNHEY and CDR2 is SMNVEV (reference sequence). This CDR3 region has 14 residues. With 9 bases removed from V and 3 bases from J, the gap between germline ends came to 18 bases.

This clonotype was counted ten times or more. V and J are TRBV29-1 and TRBJ2-3; TRBD2 agrees at 9 bases. After removal of 6 bases from V and 3 bases from J, the junction contained 7 bases not matched to a gene. The CDR3 is 14 amino acids. Per germline, CDR1 SQVTM and CDR2 ANQGSEA. The CDR3 sequence is CSVGGGAGTDTQYF. The CDR3 region has the DNA TGCAGCGTCGGCGGGGGGGCCGGGACAGATACGCAGTATTTT.

V usage is TRBV7-9 and J usage is TRBJ2-2; tentatively, D is TRBD2 (6 bases). The CDR3 loop spans 16 amino acids. Germline V gene data show CDR1 as SEHNR and CDR2 as FQNEAQ (reference sequence). V dropped 3 bases and J dropped 3 bases, with 14 bases sitting between them. DNA of the CDR3: TGTGCCAGCAGCTTTCCGGCGGGGTTCGACACCGGGGAGCTGTTTTTT. It encodes CASSFPAGFDTGELFF. Together with reference TRBV7-9 and TRBJ2-2, the CDR3 gives the full variable domain: DTGVSQNPRHKITKRGQNVTFRCDPISEHNRLYWYRQTLGQGPEFLTYFQNEAQLEKSRLLSDRFSAERPKGSFSTLEIQRTEQGDSAMYLCASSFPAGFDTGELFFGEGSRLTVL.

This clonotype was observed a few times. The genes are TRBV9 and TRBJ2-7; TRBD1 matches at 9 bases. The germline V gene has CDR1 SGDLS and CDR2 YYNGEE. The CDR3 runs to 14 residues. With 3 bases clipped from V and 3 bases from J, the junction kept 4 bases outside the gene matches. In DNA, the CDR3 is TGTGCCAGCAGCGGCGGGACAGGGAACTACGAGCAGTACTTC. Its protein is CASSGGTGNYEQYF. The variable domain in full, completed from reference TRBV9 and TRBJ2-7, reads DSGVTQTPKHLITATGQRVTLRCSPRSGDLSVYWYQQSLDQGLQFLIQYYNGEERAKGNILERFSAQQFPDLHSELNLSSLELGDSALYFCASSGGTGNYEQYFGPGTRLTVT.

This clonotype came up many times. The J gene is TRBJ2-1, the V gene TRBV6-1, with D unclear. Trimming took 6 bases from V and 3 from J, leaving 12 bases between them. In germline, CDR1 is MNHNS, CDR2 SASEGT. CDR3 size: 14 residues. The CDR3 is CASRPSLDYNEQFF. CDR3 in DNA: TGTGCCAGCAGACCTAGTCTCGACTACAATGAGCAGTTCTTC.

This clonotype was picked up a small number of times. The DNA of the CDR3 is TGCGCCTGTCCCCGGACAGGGGAATGTGAGCAGTTCTTC. Residues: CACPRTGECEQFF. This chain links TRBV10-1 with TRBJ2-1, with TRBD1 matching 9 bases. Per the germline V gene, CDR1 is WNHNN and CDR2 is SYGVQD (reference sequence). CDR3 length: 13 residues. J was trimmed by 9 bases and V by 11 bases; bases with no gene match: 11.

In this sample, this clonotype turned up many times. V and J are TRBV20-1 and TRBJ2-7, with a tentative D call TRBD2 (5 bases). In germline, CDR1 is DFQATT, CDR2 SNEGSKA (reference sequence). This CDR3 is built from 13 residues. Between the trimmed V and J ends, which lost 3 bases and 0 bases, there was a span of 9 bases. The CDR3 DNA is TGCAGTGCTAGTCCGGACTTCTCCTACGAGCAGTACTTC. Amino acids: CSASPDFSYEQYF.

This clonotype has a count of ten or more. The chain recombines TRBV12-3 or TRBV12-4 with TRBJ1-1; no clear D gene. The CDR3 extends over 13 amino acids. The ends were cut back, 7 bases at V and 0 bases at J, with 9 bases in the middle. In nucleotides, the CDR3 is TGTGCCAGCACCCCACGGATGAACACTGAAGCTTTCTTT. It is translated as CASTPRMNTEAFF.

This clonotype was counted a few times. This chain links TRBV29-1 with TRBJ1-4; 9 nucleotides align to TRBD1. Germline CDR1 SQVTM, CDR2 ANQGSEA. Losses at the gene ends were 7 bases for V and 6 bases for J; bases not matched to a gene: 6. The CDR3 has 13 residues. This CDR3 is CSAGTGNDEKLFF. The CDR3 DNA follows: TGCAGCGCCGGGACAGGGAACGATGAAAAACTGTTTTTT.

This clonotype was observed a few times. The chain recombines TRBV10-3 with TRBJ2-2; TRBD2 matches 11 bases. From germline, CDR1 is ENHRY and CDR2 SYGVKD. The V and J ends lost 5 bases and 7 bases, in that order; junction bases with no gene match: 6. The CDR3 length is 15 residues. The CDR3 coding sequence is TGTGCCATCAGTCCTGGGACTAGCGGAGACGGGGAGCTGTTTTTT. Its protein is CAISPGTSGDGELFF.

This clonotype has ten or more counts. The chain recombines TRBV6-5 with TRBJ2-7, with 9 bases aligning to TRBD2. CDR1 MNHEY and CDR2 SVGAGI come from the germline V gene. CDR3 length equals 17 residues. Trimming removed 0 bases from V and 8 bases from J; junction bases left unmatched: 14. The CDR3, as DNA: TGTGCCAGCAGTTACTCGGCCTCCGGGCTAGCGGGAACAAAGCAGTACTTC. This translates into CASSYSASGLAGTKQYF.

The chain carries TRBV5-1 and TRBJ2-7; 8 nucleotides align to TRBD1. This CDR3 contains 15 residues. The V segment lost 2 bases and the J segment 2 bases; nucleotides outside the gene matches: 6. The V gene's germline CDR1 is SGHRS and CDR2 YFSETQ. Written as DNA, the CDR3 is TGCGCCAGCAGCTTATTGCGGGGACAGGCCTACGAGCAGTACTTC. The encoded protein is CASSLLRGQAYEQYF.

The chain recombines TRBV20-1 with TRBJ2-1; 13 bases are shared with TRBD2. This CDR3 spans 14 amino acids. Germline V gene sequence: CDR1 DFQATT, CDR2 SNEGSKA (reference sequence). The V and J ends lost 5 bases and 5 bases, in that order; junction bases with no gene match: 3. CDR3 DNA: TGCAGTGCTCCCGGGACTAGCGGGAACAATGAGCAGTTCTTC. Amino acid sequence: CSAPGTSGNNEQFF.

This chain connects TRBV3-1 to TRBJ1-2, with a tentative D call TRBD1 (5 bases). Germline-derived CDR1 and CDR2 are LGHDT and YNNKEL (reference sequence). The CDR3 length is 13 residues. Trimming pared 4 bases from V and 6 bases from J, leaving 12 bases between. The CDR3 coding sequence is TGTGCCAGCAGCCTTCTGCGGGGGGATGGCTACACCTTC. Translating gives CASSLLRGDGYTF.

This clonotype turned up a few times. This sequence joins TRBV4-2 and TRBJ2-7, with unresolved D. V lost 0 bases and J lost 3, with 6 bases in between. This CDR3 is built from 13 residues. Germline loops: CDR1 LGHNA, CDR2 YNFKEQ. The CDR3 nucleotides read TGTGCCAGCAGCCAAGATCTCAACTACGAGCAGTACTTC. Its translation is CASSQDLNYEQYF.

The chain's CDR3 is CASSGRLASYNEQFF. DNA of the CDR3: TGTGCCAGCAGCGGGAGGCTAGCGAGTTACAATGAGCAGTTCTTC. The chain carries TRBV2 and TRBJ2-1; 7 bases are a match to TRBD2. This CDR3 region has 15 residues. The germline V gene encodes CDR1 SNHLY and CDR2 FYNNEI. V lost 6 bases, J lost 4 bases, and 9 bases stayed unmatched.

V gene TRBV4-3 combines with J gene TRBJ2-7; 8 positions agree with TRBD1. The CDR3 has 15 residues. The V gene end was trimmed by 1 base and the J gene end by 5 bases; junction bases not matched to a gene: 7. Germline assignment: CDR1 LGHNA and CDR2 YSLEER. CDR3 bases: TGCGCCAGCAGCCAAGCAGACAGGGGAGCCGACGAGCAGTACTTC. This sequence encodes CASSQADRGADEQYF.

V and J are TRBV2 and TRBJ1-2; 9 bases are a match to TRBD1. Germline V gene data show CDR1 as SNHLY and CDR2 as FYNNEI. V shed 5 bases and J 6 bases; nucleotides not matched to a gene: 16. The CDR3 extends over 17 amino acids. The CDR3 protein is CASSPTTGTGRGNGYTF. DNA of the CDR3: TGTGCCAGCAGTCCTACCACCGGGACAGGGCGTGGGAATGGCTACACCTTC.

This rearrangement joins TRBV9 to TRBJ1-1, with 9 bases lining up with TRBD1. The CDR3 has 13 amino acids. V shed 4 bases, J shed 5 bases, and the junction held 3 bases outside the gene matches. Germline V gene lookup returns CDR1 SGDLS and CDR2 YYNGEE. CDR3 sequence reads: CASSRTGETEAFF. CDR3 coding DNA: TGTGCCAGCAGCCGGACAGGGGAAACTGAAGCTTTCTTT.

This clonotype was observed many times. V gene TRBV7-3 combines with J gene TRBJ2-1, with 10 positions matching TRBD2. V lost 2 bases and J lost 8; bases outside the gene matches: 6. Germline CDR1 and CDR2: SGHTA and FQGTGA. The CDR3 totals 15 residues. The CDR3 here is CASSLGLAGVDEQFF. CDR3 nucleotides: TGTGCCAGCAGCTTAGGTCTAGCGGGAGTAGATGAGCAGTTCTTC.

This chain uses TRBV28 with TRBJ2-7; perhaps TRBD2 as D (5 bases). The V gene lost 6 bases and the J gene lost 1 base, with 16 bases spanning the gap. CDR3 length: 15 residues. Looked up from germline, CDR1 is MDHEN and CDR2 is SYDVKM. In DNA, the CDR3 is TGTGCCAGCAGGACCTATGGGGAGATATCCTACGAGCAGTACTTC. Amino acids: CASRTYGEISYEQYF.

The chain recombines TRBV20-1 with TRBJ2-7, with 7 bases matching TRBD1. From germline, CDR1 is DFQATT and CDR2 SNEGSKA (reference sequence). With 3 bases clipped from V and 6 bases from J, the junction kept 20 bases outside the gene matches. The CDR3 extends over 17 amino acids. The CDR3 coding sequence is TGCAGTGCTAGTGTCGGCAGGGGGAGAGTCGCTACCCTCGAGCAGTACTTC. This gives the protein CSASVGRGRVATLEQYF.

This clonotype appeared a few times. The CDR3 loop is CASSAPGVNYGYTF. CDR3 nucleotide sequence: TGTGCCAGCAGTGCACCAGGAGTTAACTATGGCTACACCTTC. The chain uses TRBV6-1 and TRBJ1-2; D unresolved. Germline CDR1 is MNHNS and CDR2 is SASEGT. CDR3 length: 14 amino acids. V lost 4 bases and J lost 1, with 10 bases in between.

This clonotype was found a few times. The chain joins TRBV19 to TRBJ2-2; 9 bases align to TRBD1. The CDR3 has 14 amino acids. Germline V CDR1 and CDR2: LNHDA, SQIVND (reference sequence). The CDR3 region is CATDRGTDTGELFF. The CDR3 coding sequence is TGTGCTACGGACAGGGGTACGGACACCGGGGAGCTGTTTTTT.

This clonotype was seen ten or more times. The genes are TRBV2 and TRBJ2-3, with D possibly being TRBD2 (6 bases). The germline gives CDR1 SNHLY, CDR2 FYNNEI. Trimming left V 8 bases short and J 1 base short, with 10 bases between. This CDR3 contains 13 residues. The CDR3 region is CASSREGTDTQYF. DNA for the CDR3: TGTGCCAGCTCCAGGGAGGGCACAGATACGCAGTATTTT.

CDR3 coding DNA: TGTGCCAGCAGCCTCCGGGACGAGGGCCACTCTGGGGCCAACGTCCTGACTTTC. It translates to CASSLRDEGHSGANVLTF. This chain uses TRBV5-5 with TRBJ2-6; TRBD1 or TRBD2 may be the D gene (5 bases each). The CDR3 has 18 residues. V was pared by 4 bases and J by 0 bases, with 17 bases between. Germline assignment: CDR1 SGHKS and CDR2 YYEKEE (reference sequence).

The CDR3 DNA is TGCGCCAGCAGCCCGGACAGCCTATTGAACACTGAAGCTTTCTTT. Translated: CASSPDSLLNTEAFF. V gene TRBV5-1 combines with J gene TRBJ1-1; a weak D match, TRBD1 (6 bases). The germline V and J ends were trimmed by 4 bases and 0 bases, with 13 bases remaining between them. The length of the CDR3 is 15 residues. Per germline, CDR1 SGHRS and CDR2 YFSETQ. Using reference TRBV5-1 and TRBJ1-1 for the parts outside the CDR3, the full variable domain is KAGVTQTPRYLIKTRGQQVTLSCSPISGHRSVSWYQQTPGQGLQFLFEYFSETQRNKGNFPGRFSGRQFSNSRSEMNVSTLELGDSALYLCASSPDSLLNTEAFFGQGTRLTVV.

This clonotype was picked up many times. The chain links TRBV5-1 to TRBJ1-6, with 9 bases matching TRBD1. Trimming removed 6 bases from V and 9 bases from J; junction bases left unmatched: 16. The CDR3 runs 17 residues. Germline V gene lookup returns CDR1 SGHRS and CDR2 YFSETQ. The CDR3 region has the DNA TGCGCCAGCATAACCCCCGGGGACAGGGTGACGGGTTCACCCCTCCACTTT. Translated: CASITPGDRVTGSPLHF.